One T cell receptor beta chain is described in this entry. No antigen is known for it. The record originates from a study of shared clonotypes between healthy human individuals. Points from the study as a whole: Sharing across a handful of donors was seen in roughly 5% of naive CD4 clonotypes. Donor clonotype sharing was expected to depend on sequencing depth.

Every contributor of samples was a Caucasian grown-up residing in Nashville, Tennessee. The table came from immunoSEQ multiplex PCR; TCRdb's copy has only in-frame clones and leaves some out. Of around 2.1 million clones listed, around 95% are singletons. The CDR3 is made up of 14 amino acids. CDR1 is SGHRS, CDR2 YFSETQ, per germline. The V end was cut by 4 bases, the J end by 0 bases, with 10 bases between. This sequence was found in a man younger than 30 in good health. The chain joins TRBV5-1 to TRBJ1-1, with D possibly matching TRBD1 (5 bases). Sequenced: naive CD4+ T cells sorted from blood. As to subset: CD45RA+ positively selected. The chain's CDR3 is CASSPGLMNTEAFF. CDR3 in DNA: TGCGCCAGCAGCCCGGGACTGATGAACACTGAAGCTTTCTTT. Together with reference TRBV5-1 and TRBJ1-1, the CDR3 gives the full variable domain: KAGVTQTPRYLIKTRGQQVTLSCSPISGHRSVSWYQQTPGQGLQFLFEYFSETQRNKGNFPGRFSGRQFSNSRSEMNVSTLELGDSALYLCASSPGLMNTEAFFGQGTRLTVV.